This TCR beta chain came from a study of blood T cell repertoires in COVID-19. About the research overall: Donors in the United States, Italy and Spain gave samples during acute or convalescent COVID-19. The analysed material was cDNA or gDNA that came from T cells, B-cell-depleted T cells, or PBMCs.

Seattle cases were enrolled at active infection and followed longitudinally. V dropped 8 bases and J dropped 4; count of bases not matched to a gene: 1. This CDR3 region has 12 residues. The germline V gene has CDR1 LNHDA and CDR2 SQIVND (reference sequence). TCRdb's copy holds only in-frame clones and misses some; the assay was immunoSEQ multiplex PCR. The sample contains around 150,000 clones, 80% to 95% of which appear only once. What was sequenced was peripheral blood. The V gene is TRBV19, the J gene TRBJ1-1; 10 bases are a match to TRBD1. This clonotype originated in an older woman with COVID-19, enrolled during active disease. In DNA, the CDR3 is TGTGCCAGTTGGGACAGGGGCACTGAAGCTTTCTTT. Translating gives CASWDRGTEAFF.